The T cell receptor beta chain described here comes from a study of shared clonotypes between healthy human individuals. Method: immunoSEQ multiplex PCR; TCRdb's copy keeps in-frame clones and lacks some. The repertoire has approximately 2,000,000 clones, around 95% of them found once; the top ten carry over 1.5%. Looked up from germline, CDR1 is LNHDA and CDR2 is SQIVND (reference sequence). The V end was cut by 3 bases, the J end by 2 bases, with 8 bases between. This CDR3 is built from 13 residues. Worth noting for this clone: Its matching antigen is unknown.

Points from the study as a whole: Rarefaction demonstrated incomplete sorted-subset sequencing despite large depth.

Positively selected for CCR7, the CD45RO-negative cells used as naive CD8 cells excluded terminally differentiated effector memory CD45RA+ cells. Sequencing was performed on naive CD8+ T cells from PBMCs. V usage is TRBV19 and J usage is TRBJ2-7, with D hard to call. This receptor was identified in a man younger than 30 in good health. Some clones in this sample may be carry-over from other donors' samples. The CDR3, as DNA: TGTGCCAGTAGTATTCAGGTCACCTACGAGCAGTACTTC. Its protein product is CASSIQVTYEQYF.